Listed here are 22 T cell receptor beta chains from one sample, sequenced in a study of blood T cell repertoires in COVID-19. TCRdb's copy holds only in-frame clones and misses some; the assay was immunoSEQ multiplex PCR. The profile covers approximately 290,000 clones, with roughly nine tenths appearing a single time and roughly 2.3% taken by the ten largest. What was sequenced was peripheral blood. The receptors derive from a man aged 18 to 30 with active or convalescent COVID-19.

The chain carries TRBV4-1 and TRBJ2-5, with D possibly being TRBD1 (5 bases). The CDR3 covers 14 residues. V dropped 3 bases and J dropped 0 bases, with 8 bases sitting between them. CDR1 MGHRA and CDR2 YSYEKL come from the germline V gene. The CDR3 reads CASSHGQNQETQYF. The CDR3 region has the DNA TGCGCCAGCAGCCATGGACAAAACCAAGAGACCCAGTACTTC.

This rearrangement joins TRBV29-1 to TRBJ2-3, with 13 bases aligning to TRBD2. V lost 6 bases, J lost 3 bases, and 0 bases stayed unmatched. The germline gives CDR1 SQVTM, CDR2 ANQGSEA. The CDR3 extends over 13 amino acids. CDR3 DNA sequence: TGCAGCGTGGGACTAGCGGGGACAGATACGCAGTATTTT. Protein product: CSVGLAGTDTQYF.

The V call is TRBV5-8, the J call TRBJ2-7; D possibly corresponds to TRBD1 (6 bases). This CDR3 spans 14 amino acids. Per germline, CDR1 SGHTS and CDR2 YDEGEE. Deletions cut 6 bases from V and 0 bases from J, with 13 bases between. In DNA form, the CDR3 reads TGTGCCAGCACTTTATCGGACAGCTCCTACGAGCAGTACTTC. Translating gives CASTLSDSSYEQYF.

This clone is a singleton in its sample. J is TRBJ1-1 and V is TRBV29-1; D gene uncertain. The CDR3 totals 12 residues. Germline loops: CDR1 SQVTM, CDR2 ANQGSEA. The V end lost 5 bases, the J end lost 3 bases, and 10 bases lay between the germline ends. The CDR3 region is CSVIFSHTEAFF. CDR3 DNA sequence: TGCAGCGTTATTTTCAGTCACACTGAAGCTTTCTTT. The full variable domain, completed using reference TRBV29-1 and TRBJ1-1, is SAVISQKPSRDICQRGTSLTIQCQVDSQVTMMFWYRQQPGQSLTLIATANQGSEATYESGFVIDKFPISRPNLTFSTLTVSNMSPEDSSIYLCSVIFSHTEAFFGQGTRLTVV.

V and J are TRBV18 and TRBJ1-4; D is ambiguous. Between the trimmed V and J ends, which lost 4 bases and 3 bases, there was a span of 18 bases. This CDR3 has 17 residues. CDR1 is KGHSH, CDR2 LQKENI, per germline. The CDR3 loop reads CASSLNEAGRSNEKLFF. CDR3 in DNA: TGTGCCAGCTCACTCAACGAGGCGGGGAGATCTAATGAAAAACTGTTTTTT.

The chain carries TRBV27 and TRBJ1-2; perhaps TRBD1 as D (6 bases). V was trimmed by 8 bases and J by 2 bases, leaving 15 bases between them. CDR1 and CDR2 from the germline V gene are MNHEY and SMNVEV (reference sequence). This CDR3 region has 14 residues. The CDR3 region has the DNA TGTGCCAGCGTTAGGGGACATTTCAACTATGGCTACACCTTC. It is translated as CASVRGHFNYGYTF.

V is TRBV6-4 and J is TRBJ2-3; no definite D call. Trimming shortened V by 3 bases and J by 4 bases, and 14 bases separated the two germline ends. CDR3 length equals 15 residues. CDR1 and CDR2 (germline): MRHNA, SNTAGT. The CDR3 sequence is CASSESSFPSDTQYF. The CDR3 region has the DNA TGTGCCAGCAGTGAGAGTAGCTTCCCCTCAGATACGCAGTATTTT.

CDR3 coding DNA: TGTGCCAGCAGTTTGCCGGGACTAGCGGGGAACGAGCAGTACTTC. Translated, it gives CASSLPGLAGNEQYF. The V and J genes are TRBV6-6 and TRBJ2-7, with TRBD2 matching over 13 bases. Germline V lookup: CDR1 MNHNY, CDR2 SVGAGI (reference sequence). V shed 4 bases, J shed 5 bases, and the junction held 5 bases outside the gene matches. This CDR3 comprises 15 residues.

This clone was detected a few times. The CDR3 DNA sequence: TGTGCCAGCAGCTTAGAGATGTCGGGGGGCATAGCTAACTATGGCTACACCTTC. Translating gives CASSLEMSGGIANYGYTF. This chain joins TRBV7-6 and TRBJ1-2; D may be TRBD1 (6 bases). The CDR3 loop spans 18 amino acids. Germline V gene data show CDR1 as SGHVS and CDR2 as FNYEAQ. V was pared by 1 base and J by 0 bases, with 18 bases between.

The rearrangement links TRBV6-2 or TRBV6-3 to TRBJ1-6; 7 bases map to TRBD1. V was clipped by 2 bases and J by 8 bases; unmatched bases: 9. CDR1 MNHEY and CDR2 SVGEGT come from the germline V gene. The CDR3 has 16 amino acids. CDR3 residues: CASSYHRTGSYSPLHF. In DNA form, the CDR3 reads TGTGCCAGCAGTTACCATAGGACAGGATCTTATTCACCCCTCCACTTT.

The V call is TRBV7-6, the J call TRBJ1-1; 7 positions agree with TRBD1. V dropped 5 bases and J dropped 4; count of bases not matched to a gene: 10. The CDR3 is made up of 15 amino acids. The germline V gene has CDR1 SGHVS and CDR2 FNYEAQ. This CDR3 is CASSLTDRVVTEAFF. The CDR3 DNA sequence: TGTGCCAGCAGCCTAACAGACAGGGTGGTCACTGAAGCTTTCTTT.

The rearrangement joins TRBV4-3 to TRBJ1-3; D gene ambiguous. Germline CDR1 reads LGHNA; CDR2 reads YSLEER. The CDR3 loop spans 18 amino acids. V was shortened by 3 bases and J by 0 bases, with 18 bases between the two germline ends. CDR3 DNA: TGCGCCAGCAGCCACCTCTTGGGCAGCTCTACCTCTGGAAACACCATATATTTT. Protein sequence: CASSHLLGSSTSGNTIYF.

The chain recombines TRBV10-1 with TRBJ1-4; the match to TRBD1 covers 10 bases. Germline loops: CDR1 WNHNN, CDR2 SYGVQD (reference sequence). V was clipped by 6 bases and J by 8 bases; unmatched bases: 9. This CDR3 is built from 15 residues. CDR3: CASSTGQGGREKLFF. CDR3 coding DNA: TGCGCCAGCAGCACCGGACAGGGGGGTAGGGAAAAACTGTTTTTT.

The CDR3 here is CASGPENTDTQYF. The CDR3 region has the DNA TGTGCCAGCGGGCCAGAAAACACAGATACGCAGTATTTT. The chain has TRBV27 and TRBJ2-3; D is undetermined. V was clipped by 8 bases and J by 2 bases, with 11 bases between them. This CDR3 has 13 amino acids. The germline CDR1 and CDR2 sequences are MNHEY and SMNVEV (reference sequence).

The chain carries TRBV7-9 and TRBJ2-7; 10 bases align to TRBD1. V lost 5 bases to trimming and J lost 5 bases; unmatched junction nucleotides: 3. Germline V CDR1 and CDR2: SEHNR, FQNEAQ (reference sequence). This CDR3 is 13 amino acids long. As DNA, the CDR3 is TGTGCCAGCAGCGAGACAGGGGGCCACGAGCAGTACTTC. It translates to CASSETGGHEQYF.

This CDR3 reads CASRPTGNTGELFF. Written as DNA, the CDR3 is TGTGCCAGCAGGCCTACAGGGAACACCGGGGAGCTGTTTTTT. This chain links TRBV13 with TRBJ2-2, with a possible D match to TRBD1 (5 bases). V was shortened by 6 bases and J by 1 base, with 9 bases between the two germline ends. CDR1 is PRHDT, CDR2 FYEKMQ, per germline (reference sequence). The CDR3 is 14 residues long.

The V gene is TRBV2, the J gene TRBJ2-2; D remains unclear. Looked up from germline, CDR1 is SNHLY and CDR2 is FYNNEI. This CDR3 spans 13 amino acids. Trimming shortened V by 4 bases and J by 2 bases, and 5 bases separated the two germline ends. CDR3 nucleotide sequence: TGTGCCAGCAGTGCCGTCAACACCGGGGAGCTGTTTTTT. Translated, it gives CASSAVNTGELFF.

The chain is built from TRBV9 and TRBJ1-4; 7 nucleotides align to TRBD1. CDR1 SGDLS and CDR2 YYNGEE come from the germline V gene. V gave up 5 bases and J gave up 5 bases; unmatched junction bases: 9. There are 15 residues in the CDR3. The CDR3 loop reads CASSYRQGRNEKLFF. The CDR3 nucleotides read TGTGCCAGCAGTTACAGACAGGGTAGGAATGAAAAACTGTTTTTT.

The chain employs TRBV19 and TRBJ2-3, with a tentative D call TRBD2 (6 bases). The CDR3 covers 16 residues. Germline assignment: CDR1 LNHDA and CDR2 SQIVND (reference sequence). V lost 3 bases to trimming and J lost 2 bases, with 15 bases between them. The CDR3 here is CASSIHGRGLTDTQYF. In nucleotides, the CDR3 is TGTGCCAGTAGTATTCATGGCCGGGGACTCACAGATACGCAGTATTTT.

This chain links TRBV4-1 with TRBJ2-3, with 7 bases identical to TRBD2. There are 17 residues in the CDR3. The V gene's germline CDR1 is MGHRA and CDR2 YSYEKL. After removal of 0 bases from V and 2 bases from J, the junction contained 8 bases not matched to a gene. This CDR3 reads CASSQDGAGTTTDTQYF. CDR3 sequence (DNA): TGCGCCAGCAGCCAAGATGGGGCAGGGACTACCACAGATACGCAGTATTTT.

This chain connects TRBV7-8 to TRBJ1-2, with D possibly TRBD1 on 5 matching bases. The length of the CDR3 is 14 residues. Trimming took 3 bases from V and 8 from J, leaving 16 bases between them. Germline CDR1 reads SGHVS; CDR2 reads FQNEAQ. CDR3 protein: CASSFGGGGVGYTF. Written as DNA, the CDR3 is TGTGCCAGCAGCTTTGGGGGAGGCGGCGTCGGCTACACCTTC.

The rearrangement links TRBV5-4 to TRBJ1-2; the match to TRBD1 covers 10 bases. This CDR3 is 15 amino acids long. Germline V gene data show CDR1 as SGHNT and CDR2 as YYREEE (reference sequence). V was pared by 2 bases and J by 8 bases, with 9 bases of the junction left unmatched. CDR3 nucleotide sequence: TGTGCCAGCAGCTTAACATGGGACAGGGGATTAGGCTACACCTTC. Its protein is CASSLTWDRGLGYTF.